Reported below is one T cell receptor beta chain. In its sample, this clonotype was seen many times. Its target antigen remains unknown. Per-nucleotide qualities are absent, and no much larger clonotype sits a single base away. This specimen comes from a study of HIV-infected patients and healthy controls (dated by TCRdb to the mid-2010s). Some background on the complete study: Although they stayed below normal ranges, CD4 counts in most of the 16 patients rose modestly but significantly after three months of therapy. No consistent shift in CD8 counts was seen during early therapy, whereas a slight rise was seen in the CD4:CD8 ratio. An undetectable viral load was attained by 11 of 16 patients by the second bleed and by all patients after a further year of therapy. Overall T-cell lymphocytopenia was not observed in the patients, and no significant difference from controls was found in total CDR3 counts per chain. The study tested whether deep TCR repertoire sequencing of HIV patients' small blood samples could capture immune perturbation and reconstitution. Study-wide findings and limitations: The pairing of alpha and beta chains was not determined in the samples. Mean usage differed significantly between HIV-infected patients and controls for eight alpha and eight beta V genes. HIV-associated CDR3s exhibited a significant reduction in frequency during therapy, whereas CMV-associated CDR3s exhibited no significant change, although the majority increased in frequency. The observed differences in diversity were not explained by the slight differences in age and sex profiles between the study cohorts. Only sixteen HIV-infected individuals were processed, which the authors considered a major limit on how widely the findings apply. Roughly threefold more distinct CDR3s and higher Shannon diversity were observed in healthy control repertoires than in untreated HIV+ repertoires. Comparisons were complicated by unequal numbers of distinct sequences between patients and controls, and rare events from HIV-infected data were overweighted by size-matching. In the study, no determination of donor HLA types was made. The dynamics of distinct T-cell subpopulations could not be separated, and sequencing depth was restricted, because whole blood was used. MAIT cell alpha-chain CDR3s were found at high frequency in healthy controls but were severely depleted in HIV+ repertoires. HIV-infected repertoires showed significantly elevated mean Gini indices relative to controls, which possibly reflects oligoclonality. The apparent post-therapy recovery of the Gini index in HIV-infected patients was not reproduced in size-matched repertoire data. Healthy controls shared more CDR3s between individuals than HIV+ patients, by Jaccard index and by count of highly shared sequences.

Whole blood was used without cell fractionation, so all unsorted peripheral T cells were reflected in the repertoire. For RNA extraction, about 2.7 ml of peripheral blood was collected into Tempus tubes. HIV-infected adults who had not yet received antiretroviral therapy and were about to begin treatment were enrolled, with the first sixteen eligible patients processed. Treatment interruptions were among the grounds for excluding patients from enrollment, as were febrile or AIDS-related illness, tumors, hepatitis B or C coinfection, immunomodulatory therapy and recent vaccination. The TURBO-DNase kit was used to remove leftover genomic DNA, and GLOBINclear was used to deplete globin mRNA. The study collected pretreatment blood from HIV-infected patients just before antiretroviral therapy was started. SuperScript III was used to reverse transcribe 500 ng RNA with primers targeting the alpha and beta constant regions. Separate alpha and beta chain libraries were made by chain-specific third strand synthesis with multiplexing indices. The protocol used a single primer pair to amplify all rearrangements within a chain, which avoided primer bias, and attached molecular barcodes to each cDNA molecule. Purified cDNA was ligated with T4 RNA Ligase 1 onto a 5' RACE adapter bearing a random hexamer and the SP2 sequencing primer site. Second strand synthesis was performed with Phusion polymerase and primed from the SP2 site, and slow temperature ramps were applied to favor optimal annealing. Each molecule's 12-nucleotide barcode consisted of two random hexamer sequences, both added before amplification and joined together. A brief initial PCR introduced P5 and P7 adapter elements together with a second index, and a roughly 23-cycle amplification PCR using P5s and P7 primers was subsequently performed. Libraries received around 29 PCR cycles in total, were quantified on a Qubit, sized on a Bioanalyzer, and diluted to around 4 nM. Sequencing of the normalized libraries was performed on an Illumina MiSeq with 2 x 250 paired-end kits. Reverse transcription reactions underwent purification over MinElute columns, with elution into roughly 10 ul Tris-Cl. The adapter ligations were run for 23 hours at 16 degrees C, and AMPure XP beads at a 1:1 ratio were afterwards used to clean them. The authors processed their data as follows. A modified Decombinator processed the demultiplexed FASTQ files and output V, J, insert and barcode information. Sequences that shared a barcode but differed from the dominant sequence were discarded as errors, and original cDNA molecules were estimated by counting barcodes clustered at Levenshtein distance 3. Downstream analyses used R packages ineq, vegan, igraph and RCytoscape, with IMGT nomenclature and CDR3 definitions. V gene usage was computed over distinct sequences, each TCR counted once to avoid skew from clonal expansion. Whenever two unique CDR3 amino acid sequences within a donor differed by a single Levenshtein edit, similarity networks linked them. In the repertoires, a search was made for a compiled set of published HIV-specific CDR3s (around 95 alpha, some 680 beta) and CMV-specific CDR3s (approximately 13 alpha, around 230 beta). Lower sequence numbers were not the cause of the decreased diversity in patients, as random subsampling to size-matched repertoires showed. TCRdb trimmed public reads at Q25 via fastp, called clones via MiXCR and kept in-frame beta chains. All rows with the same CDR3 protein become a single entry with the most common DNA and genes. The V and J calls come from TCRdb's annotation, not from the publication. The sample contains approximately 7,600 distinct CDR3 sequences, about a tenth of them found a single time. Under 25% of the sample lies in the top ten.

The CDR3, cysteine through phenylalanine, is 14 amino acids long. The DNA shown is the 42-base CDR3, in frame from base 1. V sheds 4 bases and J sheds 0 bases, leaving 8 bases between their ends. CDR1 SGHRS and CDR2 YFSETQ were looked up in the germline V gene. The sequenced sample was blood, obtained before antiretroviral therapy. The receptor's source is an adult with HIV infection. The chain uses TRBV5-1 and TRBJ2-1, with the D gene not clear enough to name. The base sequence is TGCGCCAGCAGCCCCGCCAGCTCCTACAATGAGCAGTTCTTC. Its translation is CASSPASSYNEQFF.